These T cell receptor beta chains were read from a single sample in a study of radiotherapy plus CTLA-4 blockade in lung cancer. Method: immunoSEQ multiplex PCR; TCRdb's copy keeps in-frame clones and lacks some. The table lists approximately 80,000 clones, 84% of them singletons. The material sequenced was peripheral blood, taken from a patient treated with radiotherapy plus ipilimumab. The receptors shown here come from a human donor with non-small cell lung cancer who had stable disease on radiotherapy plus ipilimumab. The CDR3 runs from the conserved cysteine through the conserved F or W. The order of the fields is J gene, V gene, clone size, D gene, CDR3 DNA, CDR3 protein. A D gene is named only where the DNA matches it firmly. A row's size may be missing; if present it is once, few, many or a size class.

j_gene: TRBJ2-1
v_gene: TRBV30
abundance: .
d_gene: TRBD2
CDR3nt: TGTGCCTGGAGTGATGGCGGGAGCTCCTACAATGAGCAGTTCTTC
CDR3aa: CAWSDGGSSYNEQFF

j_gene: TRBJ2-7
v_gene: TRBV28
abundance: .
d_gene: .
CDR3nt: TGTGCCAGCAGTTTATTCGGGGGAAACTACGAGCAGTACTTC
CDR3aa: CASSLFGGNYEQYF

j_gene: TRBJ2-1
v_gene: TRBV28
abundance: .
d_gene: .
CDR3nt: TGTGCCAGCAGTAAGGGGTGGGGGTCTGACAATGAGCAGTTCTTC
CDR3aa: CASSKGWGSDNEQFF

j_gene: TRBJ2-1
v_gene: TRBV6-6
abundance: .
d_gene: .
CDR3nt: TGTGCCAGCAGGGCCGAGGGCAGCTCCTACAATGAGCAGTTCTTC
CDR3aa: CASRAEGSSYNEQFF

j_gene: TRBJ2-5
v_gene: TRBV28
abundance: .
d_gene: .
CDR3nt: TGTGCCAGCAGTTCCCAACGGGGGACCCAGTACTTC
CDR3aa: CASSSQRGTQYF

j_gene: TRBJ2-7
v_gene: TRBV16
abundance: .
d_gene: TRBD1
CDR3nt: TGTGCCAGCAGCCCACAGGGGGAAGTCACCTACGAGCAGTACTTC
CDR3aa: CASSPQGEVTYEQYF

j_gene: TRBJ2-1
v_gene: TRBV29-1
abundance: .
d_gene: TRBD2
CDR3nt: TGCAGCGTTGGGAGTGCGGGGGGCTCCTACAATGAGCAGTTCTTC
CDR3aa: CSVGSAGGSYNEQFF

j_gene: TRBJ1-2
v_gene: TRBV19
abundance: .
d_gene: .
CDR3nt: TGTGCCAGTTGCGACAGGTCTCTTATCCCTTATGGCTACACCTTC
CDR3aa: CASCDRSLIPYGYTF

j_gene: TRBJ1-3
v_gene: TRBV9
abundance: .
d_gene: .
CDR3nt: TGTGCCAGCAGCCCCCCGGGCCGCACGGGAAACACCATATATTTT
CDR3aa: CASSPPGRTGNTIYF

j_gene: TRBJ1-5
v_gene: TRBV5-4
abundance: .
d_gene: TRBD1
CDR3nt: TGTGCCAGCAGCCCAGGGGGGGGACAGGGCAATCAGCCCCAGCATTTT
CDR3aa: CASSPGGGQGNQPQHF

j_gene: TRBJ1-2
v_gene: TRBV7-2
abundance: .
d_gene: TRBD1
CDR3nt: TGTGCCAGCAGCAGAGACAGGGGAATTAACTATGGCTACACCTTC
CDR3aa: CASSRDRGINYGYTF

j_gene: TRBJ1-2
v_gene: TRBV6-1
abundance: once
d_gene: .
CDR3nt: TGTGCCAGCACTCGGGACCGACTCGGGGACACCTTC
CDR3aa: CASTRDRLGDTF

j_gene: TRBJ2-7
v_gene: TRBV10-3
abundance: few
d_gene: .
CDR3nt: TGTGCCATCAGTGAGACCGGGACGGAGTTGTACTTC
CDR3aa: CAISETGTELYF

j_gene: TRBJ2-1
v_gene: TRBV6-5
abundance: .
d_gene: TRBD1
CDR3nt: TGTGCCAGCAGTTACGACAGGGGCAATGAGCAGTTCTTC
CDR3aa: CASSYDRGNEQFF

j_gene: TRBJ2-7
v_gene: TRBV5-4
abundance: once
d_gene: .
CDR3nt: TGTGCCAGCAGCTCAGGGGTTGAGTCCTACGAGCAGTACTTC
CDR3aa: CASSSGVESYEQYF

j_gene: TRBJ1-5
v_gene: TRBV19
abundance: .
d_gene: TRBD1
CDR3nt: TGTGCCACCCGGGACAGATATAGCAATCAGCCCCAGCATTTT
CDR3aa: CATRDRYSNQPQHF

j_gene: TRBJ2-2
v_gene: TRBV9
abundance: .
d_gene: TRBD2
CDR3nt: TGTGCCAGCAGCCTTACCGGGACTAGCGGGAGGGTCACCGGGGAGCTGTTTTTT
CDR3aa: CASSLTGTSGRVTGELFF

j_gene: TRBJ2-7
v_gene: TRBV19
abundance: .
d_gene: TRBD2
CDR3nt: TGTGCCAGTAGCCTGGGCGGGAGCTCCTACGAGCAGTACTTC
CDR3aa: CASSLGGSSYEQYF

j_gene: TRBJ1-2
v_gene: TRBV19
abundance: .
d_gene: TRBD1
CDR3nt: TGTGCCAGTAGGAGTCAGGGGGCACCGTATGGCTACACCTTC
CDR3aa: CASRSQGAPYGYTF

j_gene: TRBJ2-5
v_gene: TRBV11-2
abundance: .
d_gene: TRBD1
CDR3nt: TGTGCCAGCGGGGGACAGGGGGCATATCAAGAGACCCAGTACTTC
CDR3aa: CASGGQGAYQETQYF

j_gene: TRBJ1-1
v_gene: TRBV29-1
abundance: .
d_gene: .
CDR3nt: TGCAGCGTTGTAGGGAGCGGGAACACTGAAGCTTTCTTT
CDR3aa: CSVVGSGNTEAFF

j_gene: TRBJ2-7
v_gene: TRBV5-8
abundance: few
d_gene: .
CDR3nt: TGTGCCAGCTGGGCTCGGGGTGCGGGCTACGAGCAGTACTTC
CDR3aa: CASWARGAGYEQYF

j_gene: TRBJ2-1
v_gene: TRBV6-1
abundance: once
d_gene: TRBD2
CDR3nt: TGTGCCAGCAGTGCACGCGCATTTTCGGGACTAGCGGGAGGGTACAATGAGCAGTTCTTC
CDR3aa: CASSARAFSGLAGGYNEQFF

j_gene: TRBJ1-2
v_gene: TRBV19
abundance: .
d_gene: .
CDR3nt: TGTGCCAGTAGTCTGAACCGGGACGTAGCTAACTATGGCTACACCTTC
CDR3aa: CASSLNRDVANYGYTF

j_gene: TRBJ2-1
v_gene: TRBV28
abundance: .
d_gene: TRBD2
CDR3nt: TGTGCCAGCAGTTTACTGGGGACTAGCGGGTTTGAGGGTGAGCAGTTCTTC
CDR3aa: CASSLLGTSGFEGEQFF

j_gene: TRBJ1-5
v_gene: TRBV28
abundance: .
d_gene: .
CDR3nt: TGTGCCAGCAGTTTAATGGTGGATCAGCCCCAGCATTTT
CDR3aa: CASSLMVDQPQHF

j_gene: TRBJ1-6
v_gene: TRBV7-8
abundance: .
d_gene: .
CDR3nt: TGTGCCAGCAGCCCCGCCCCGGGCCCTTCACCCCTCCACTTT
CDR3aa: CASSPAPGPSPLHF

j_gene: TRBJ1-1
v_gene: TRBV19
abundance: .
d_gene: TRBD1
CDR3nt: TGTGCCAGTAAAGGACAGGGGGGGGTGTTGGGTGAAGCTTTCTTT
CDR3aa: CASKGQGGVLGEAFF

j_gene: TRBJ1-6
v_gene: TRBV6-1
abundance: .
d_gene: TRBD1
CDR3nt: TGTGCCAGCAGTCCAGTTACAGGGGGTAATTCACCCCTCCACTTT
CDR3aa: CASSPVTGGNSPLHF

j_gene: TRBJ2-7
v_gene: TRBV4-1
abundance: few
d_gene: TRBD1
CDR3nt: TGCGCCAGCAGCTCCCCAGGGGGTACCTACGAGCAGTACTTC
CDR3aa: CASSSPGGTYEQYF

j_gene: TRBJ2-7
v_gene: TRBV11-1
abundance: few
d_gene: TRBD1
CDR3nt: TGTGCCAGCAGCAGACCCGGGACAGGGGGCAACGAGCAGTACTTC
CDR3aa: CASSRPGTGGNEQYF

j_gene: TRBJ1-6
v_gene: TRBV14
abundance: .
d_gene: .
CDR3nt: TGTGCCAGCAGCCAAGAACGGACCCGGATCCACTTT
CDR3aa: CASSQERTRIHF

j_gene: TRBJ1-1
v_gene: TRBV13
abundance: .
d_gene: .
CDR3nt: TGTGCCAGCAGCCAGGTACAGCTAGGTGAAGCTTTCTTT
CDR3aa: CASSQVQLGEAFF

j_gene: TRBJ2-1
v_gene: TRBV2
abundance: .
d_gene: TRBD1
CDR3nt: TGTGCCAGCAGTACAGGGGGCTCCAGAAATGAGCAGTTCTTC
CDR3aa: CASSTGGSRNEQFF

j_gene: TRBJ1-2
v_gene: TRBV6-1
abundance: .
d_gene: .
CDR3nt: TGTGCCAGCAGTGACGAAAGGAGGCGTATTAACTATGGCTACACCTTC
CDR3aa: CASSDERRRINYGYTF

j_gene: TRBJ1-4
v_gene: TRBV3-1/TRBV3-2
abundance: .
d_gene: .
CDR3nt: TGTGCCAGCAGCCCGAGTCGACTTTTT
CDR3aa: CASSPSRLF

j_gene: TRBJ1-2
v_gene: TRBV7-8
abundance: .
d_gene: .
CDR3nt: TGTGCCAGCAGCCCCCAAGAGAACTATGGCTACACCTTC
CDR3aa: CASSPQENYGYTF

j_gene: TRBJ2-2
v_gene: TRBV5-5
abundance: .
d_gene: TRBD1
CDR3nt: TGTGCCAGCAGCTCGGGCCTCAGGGGGACCGGGGAGCTGTTTTTT
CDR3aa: CASSSGLRGTGELFF

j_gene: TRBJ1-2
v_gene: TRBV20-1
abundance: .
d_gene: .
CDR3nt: TGCAGTGCTAGGCTCAGGGGCGGCTACACCTTC
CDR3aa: CSARLRGGYTF

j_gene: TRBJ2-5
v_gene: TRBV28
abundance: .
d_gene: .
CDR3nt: TGTGCCAGCAGGAGCCCGGGAGTTTCCCTACAAGAGACCCAGTACTTC
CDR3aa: CASRSPGVSLQETQYF